This T cell receptor (beta chain) was captured by sequencing in a study of blood T cell repertoires in COVID-19. Study information: The United States, Italy and Spain provided the acute and convalescent COVID-19 samples. Sample material is recorded as cDNA or gDNA derived from T cells, B-cell-depleted T cells, or PBMCs.

Per the authors' pipeline: It was from reference gene primer amplification that nucleated cell counts were estimated. The protocol was immunoSEQ multiplex PCR, while the TCRdb copy is restricted to in-frame clones and leaves out a portion. The V and J calls and the clone size are those of that table, but D and trimming were determined from the DNA. Found here are more than 150,000 clones, about 84% of them singletons; the top ten hold 6.5% to 8.5%. Sequencing input: peripheral blood. The sequence came from a human donor in a cohort sampled during active COVID-19.

CDR3 amino acids: CASSATGSEQYF. The CDR3 nucleotides are TGTGCCAGCAGTGCGACAGGGTCCGAGCAGTACTTC. J is TRBJ2-7 and V is TRBV12-3 or TRBV12-4, with 7 bases identical to TRBD1. The CDR3 totals 12 residues. Trimming took 5 bases from V and 6 from J; bases not matched to a gene: 4.